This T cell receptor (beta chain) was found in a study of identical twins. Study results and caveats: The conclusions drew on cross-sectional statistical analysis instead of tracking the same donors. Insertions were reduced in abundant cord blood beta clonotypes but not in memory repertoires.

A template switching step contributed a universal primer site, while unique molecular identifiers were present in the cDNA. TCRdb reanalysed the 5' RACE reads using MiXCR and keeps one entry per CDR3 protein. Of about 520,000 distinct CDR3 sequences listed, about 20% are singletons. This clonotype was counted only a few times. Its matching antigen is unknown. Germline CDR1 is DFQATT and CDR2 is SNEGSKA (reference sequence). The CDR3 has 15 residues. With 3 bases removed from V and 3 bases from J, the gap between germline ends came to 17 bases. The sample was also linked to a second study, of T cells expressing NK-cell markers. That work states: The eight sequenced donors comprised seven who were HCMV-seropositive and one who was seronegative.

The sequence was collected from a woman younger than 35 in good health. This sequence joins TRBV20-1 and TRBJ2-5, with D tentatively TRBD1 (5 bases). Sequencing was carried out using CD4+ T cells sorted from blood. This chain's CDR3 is CSASGWGRGKETQYF. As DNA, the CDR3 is TGCAGTGCTAGCGGTTGGGGTAGGGGAAAAGAGACCCAGTACTTC.